This T cell receptor (beta chain) was obtained from a study of OX40 agonist ivuxolimab in advanced cancers. On the study more broadly: Patients were dosed with the agonistic anti-OX40 (CD134) antibody ivuxolimab. Three patients, one with hepatocellular carcinoma and two with cutaneous melanoma, responded partially.

CDR3 size: 14 residues. Germline CDR1 and CDR2: MGHRA and YSYEKL. Trimming removed 4 bases from V and 7 bases from J; junction bases left unmatched: 5. Profiling relied on immunoSEQ multiplex PCR, and the TCRdb table lists in-frame clones only, not all of them. Among roughly 80,000 clones listed, approximately 95% were seen once. Note on this clone: Antigen: not known.

Findings and limits, study-wide: CD4+ and CD8+ blood T cells expanded clonally by week 6 at 0.1 to 3.0 mg/kg.

The TCR originated in an adult with an advanced solid tumor such as melanoma, head and neck, liver or kidney cancer. The V and J genes are TRBV4-1 and TRBJ2-7, with 12 nucleotides matching TRBD1. This material consisted of CD4+ or CD8+ T cells sorted from blood, taken in a trial of the OX40 agonist ivuxolimab. CDR3 coding DNA: TGCGCCAGCAGCCTGGGACAGGGGGCTGGGGAGCAGTACTTC. Its protein product is CASSLGQGAGEQYF.